This T cell receptor beta chain was retrieved from a study of T cell changes during pregnancy in multiple sclerosis (dated by TCRdb to about 2019). As for the study more broadly: The study examined how the T cell repertoire changed over the course of pregnancy in women with multiple sclerosis.

Library generation was performed with the immunoSEQ multiplex PCR assay. Sourced from immuneACCESS, this table was stored by TCRdb with only in-frame sequences that have V and J called. A share of the clones is absent; for the studies checked, an unresolved V gene accounts for under half, and the remainder has no known explanation. For this sample there are 85,000 to 90,000 clones; approximately 90% appear just once. About 1.8% of the sample rests with the top ten. V lost 6 bases and J lost 6 bases, and the count of bases not matched to a germline gene is 13. From cysteine to phenylalanine, the CDR3 is 15 amino acids long. Only the CDR3 DNA stays, 45 bases, in frame from base 1. For CDR1 and CDR2, the germline V gene lists SQVTM and ANQGSEA. On this clone itself: Its target antigen remains unknown. Base quality data are lacking; no much larger clone is found one base away.

The sequences come from peripheral blood, collected in the first trimester of pregnancy. Recombination joined TRBV29-1 with TRBJ1-4; the junction holds 7 bases that match TRBD1. The sequence was collected from a female donor in good health, enrolled as a control in a pregnancy study. The sequenced DNA: TGCAGCGTCCGAAATCGACAGGGAAAGGATGAAAAACTGTTTTTT. The encoded protein is CSVRNRQGKDEKLFF.